The T cell receptor (beta chain) described here comes from a study of CD4 T cells in relation to SARS-CoV-2 and coronaviruses. Study information: TCR beta CDR3s were sequenced after roughly ten-day antigen culture of PBMCs.

Before the COVID-19 pandemic, during about 2011-2019, CD4+ T cells were taken from unexposed donors. The cells were cultured for around ten days before CD4+ T cells were isolated. This clone appeared a few times. Its antigen is unknown. Generated by immunoSEQ multiplex PCR, the TCRdb table keeps only in-frame clones and is missing some. The sample shows about 20,000 clones, 60% to 85% of them seen only once. CDR3 size: 15 residues. V lost 1 base to trimming and J lost 1 base, with 9 bases between them. Germline CDR1 is LNHDA and CDR2 is SQIVND (reference sequence). The sequenced sample was CD4+ T cells from PBMCs, cultured in vitro. The V call is TRBV19, the J call TRBJ2-3; D may correspond to TRBD1 or TRBD2 (5 bases each). The source of this sequence is a human donor in good health. CDR3: CASSIGWDRTDTQYF. The CDR3 DNA sequence: TGTGCCAGTAGTATAGGTTGGGACCGCACAGATACGCAGTATTTT.